This TCR beta chain derives from a study of T cell responses to AZD1222 COVID-19 vaccine. Overall study results and limits: Donors were largely white British and mainly female; clonal diversity was possibly underestimated.

Measured with immunoSEQ multiplex PCR; TCRdb has only the in-frame clones, and not every one. The sample consists of over 130,000 clones, about 90% of them appearing once. In regard to this clone: Its cognate antigen is unknown.

V lost 3 bases and J lost 7, with 12 bases in between. CDR3 size: 14 residues. Looked up from germline, CDR1 is SGHTA and CDR2 is FQGNSA. V usage is TRBV7-2 and J usage is TRBJ1-4; TRBD1 is a possible D gene (5 bases). Here the sequenced sample was peripheral blood, taken on day 0 of AZD1222 vaccination. The TCR was taken from an adult in good health. The CDR3 DNA follows: TGTGCCAGCAGCTTGAGCAGGGTTACTGAAAAACTGTTTTTT. It specifies CASSLSRVTEKLFF.